The next 12 T cell receptor beta chains were all read from a single sample in a study of blood T cell repertoires in COVID-19 (dated by TCRdb to 2018 to 2021). Preparation of the library involved the immunoSEQ multiplex PCR assay. What TCRdb holds here is the immuneACCESS table cut down to in-frame rearrangements. Part of the clones is not present; checked against another copy, under half of the missing clones reflect an unresolved V gene, and the others are unexplained. The sample has 250,000 to 350,000 clones on record, 65% to 85% of them singletons. The ten largest make up approximately 15% of the sample. Material for sequencing was peripheral blood. Receptors were obtained from a person aged 70 to 85 with COVID-19, enrolled during active disease.

The chain links TRBV18 to TRBJ1-5; TRBD1 agrees at 9 bases. With 1 base clipped from V and 2 bases from J, the junction kept 6 bases outside the gene matches. From germline, CDR1 is KGHSH and CDR2 LQKENI. The CDR3 runs 17 residues. CDR3 residues: CASSPQGTGGRNQPQHF. CDR3 nucleotide sequence: TGTGCCAGCTCACCACAGGGAACAGGGGGCCGCAATCAGCCCCAGCATTTT.

V usage is TRBV7-8 and J usage is TRBJ1-3; no firm D call. V shed 2 bases and J shed 1 base, with 6 bases lying between them. CDR1 and CDR2 from the germline V gene are SGHVS and FQNEAQ. The CDR3 is made up of 14 amino acids. This CDR3 is CASSLQASGNTIYF. As DNA, the CDR3 is TGTGCCAGCAGCTTACAGGCTTCTGGAAACACCATATATTTT. Full variable domain (missing parts from reference TRBV7-8 and TRBJ1-3): GAGVSQSPRYKVAKRGQDVALRCDPISGHVSLFWYQQALGQGPEFLTYFQNEAQLDKSGLPSDRFFAERPEGSVSTLKIQRTQQEDSAVYLCASSLQASGNTIYFGEGSWLTVV.

This clone was counted between two and nine times. CDR3 sequence: CASARGLVETQYF. CDR3 nucleotides: TGTGCCAGCGCGAGGGGGCTGGTTGAGACCCAGTACTTC. The chain combines TRBV12-3 or TRBV12-4 with TRBJ2-5; 7 nucleotides align to TRBD1. V lost 8 bases, J lost 5 bases, and 8 bases stayed unmatched. This CDR3 is built from 13 residues.

This chain uses TRBV10-3 with TRBJ2-5; 14 bases line up with TRBD2. The trim removed 6 bases at V and 3 bases at J, leaving 3 bases unmatched. Germline V lookup: CDR1 ENHRY, CDR2 SYGVKD. The CDR3 loop spans 15 amino acids. The CDR3 DNA sequence: TGTGCCATCAGGGTGGGACTAGCGGGGGAAGAGACCCAGTACTTC. Amino acids: CAIRVGLAGEETQYF.

CDR3 amino acids: CASSQQTGMADTQYF. Here the CDR3 DNA reads TGTGCCAGCAGCCAACAGACAGGGATGGCAGATACGCAGTATTTT. The chain links TRBV14 to TRBJ2-3; 7 bases line up with TRBD1. The germline V gene encodes CDR1 SGHDN and CDR2 FVKESK. This CDR3 is built from 15 residues. Trimming at V came to 2 bases and at J to 4 bases, leaving 6 bases not matched to a gene.

The chain couples TRBV2 to TRBJ2-2, with D possibly TRBD2 on 6 matching bases. Germline values: CDR1 SNHLY, CDR2 FYNNEI. V was pared by 6 bases and J by 13 bases, with 18 bases between. The CDR3 contains 13 residues. CDR3 DNA: TGTGCCAGCAGCTCCCTTTTACGGGAGAGGCTGTTTTTT. Protein: CASSSLLRERLFF.

This clone appeared once. The chain employs TRBV12-3 or TRBV12-4 and TRBJ1-2; D perhaps matches TRBD1 (5 bases). The CDR3 spans 13 residues. Trimming stripped 7 bases from V and 1 base from J, with 10 bases between. The CDR3 DNA reads as TGTGCCAGCAAAATACAGGATAACTATGGCTACACCTTC. Translated, it gives CASKIQDNYGYTF.

V and J are TRBV2 and TRBJ2-1, with D possibly being TRBD1 (6 bases). From germline, CDR1 is SNHLY and CDR2 FYNNEI. V gave up 6 bases and J gave up 0 bases, with 12 bases separating them. The CDR3 is made up of 15 amino acids. CDR3 in amino acids: CASRGGRSSYNEQFF. The CDR3 bases are TGTGCCAGCAGAGGGGGACGGAGCTCCTACAATGAGCAGTTCTTC.

The V call is TRBV6-6, the J call TRBJ2-2; 8 nucleotides line up with TRBD1. V trimming: 4 bases; J trimming: 2 bases; junction bases outside the gene matches: 3. The length of the CDR3 is 15 residues. The germline V gene encodes CDR1 MNHNY and CDR2 SVGAGI (reference sequence). CDR3: CASSLDRANTGELFF. CDR3 DNA sequence: TGTGCCAGCAGTTTGGACAGGGCTAACACCGGGGAGCTGTTTTTT.

This clone was seen just once. This rearrangement joins TRBV18 to TRBJ2-7; possibly TRBD1 for D (5 bases). The V gene's germline CDR1 is KGHSH and CDR2 LQKENI. The CDR3 runs to 14 residues. Trimming pared 5 bases from V and 8 bases from J, leaving 19 bases between. The CDR3 loop is CASSSDTSTIQQYF. In nucleotides, the CDR3 is TGTGCCAGCTCATCGGACACCTCTACTATCCAGCAGTACTTC.

The genes are TRBV19 and TRBJ2-5; 12 positions match TRBD2. CDR1 and CDR2 (germline): LNHDA, SQIVND (reference sequence). CDR3 length: 16 amino acids. Losses at the gene ends were 1 base for V and 5 bases for J; bases not matched to a gene: 5. This chain's CDR3 is CASSIASGGAGETQYF. Written as DNA, the CDR3 is TGTGCCAGTAGTATAGCTAGCGGGGGGGCCGGGGAGACCCAGTACTTC.

This chain uses TRBV28 with TRBJ2-7; 9 bases are shared with TRBD1. CDR1 and CDR2 (germline): MDHEN, SYDVKM. V lost 5 bases, J lost 4 bases, and 9 bases stayed unmatched. This CDR3 spans 15 amino acids. This CDR3 is CASSQTGGRRYEQYF. The CDR3 DNA reads TGTGCCAGCAGTCAGACAGGGGGGAGAAGGTACGAGCAGTACTTC.